This TCR beta chain came from a study of blood T cells in healthy people across ages. The length of the CDR3 is 12 residues. J lost 8 bases, V lost 5 bases, and 6 bases had no gene match. The germline V gene has CDR1 DFQATT and CDR2 SNEGSKA (reference sequence). Then a second PCR, running about 7 to 11 cycles, was carried out with a sample-barcoded 5' primer and a J-beta primer mix. Each of the samples gave a minimum of 2.5 million paired-end reads that contained CDR3. TCRdb called the 5' RACE reads again in MiXCR, with one record for every CDR3 protein. The repertoire holds approximately 700,000 distinct CDR3 sequences, with roughly 32% as singletons. This clonotype was counted many times.

The sequence was collected from a woman aged 80 or older in good health. The sequenced sample was blood. The chain couples TRBV20-1 to TRBJ2-1; 7 positions match TRBD1. The CDR3 coding sequence is TGCAGTGCTTCGACAGGGTTCGATGAGCAGTTCTTC. This translates into CSASTGFDEQFF.